A selection of T cell receptor beta chains follows, all from one sample in a study of T cell repertoires in cytomegalovirus infection. TCRdb ran MiXCR on the reads and lists one entry per CDR3 protein. Seen here are around 350,000 distinct CDR3 sequences, roughly 18% observed once, and the top ten hold roughly 9%. Sequenced material: PBMCs. The receptors here all came from a human donor in good health (CMV status not recorded). Some clones in this sample may be carry-over from other donors' samples. CDR3s include the opening cysteine and the closing phenylalanine or tryptophan. D genes are given only for firm matches. Clone size is stated in some rows and not others, as once, few, many or a class when expanded.

size: many
length: 15
J: TRBJ1-4
V: TRBV7-2
D: TRBD1
DNA: TGTGCCAGCAGCACCGCCGGGACAGGCCAGGAAAAACTGTTTTTT
CDR3: CASSTAGTGQEKLFF

size: many
length: 17
J: TRBJ2-2
V: TRBV11-2
D: TRBD2
DNA: TGTGCCAGCAGCAAAAAGGCGGGAGTCGCGGACACCGGGGAGCTGTTTTTT
CDR3: CASSKKAGVADTGELFF

size: many
length: 17
J: TRBJ2-1
V: TRBV28
D: .
DNA: TGTGCCAGCAGTCCCCTCGCCTTGACCCGCGTTTGGGATGAGCAGTTCTTC
CDR3: CASSPLALTRVWDEQFF

size: .
length: 13
J: TRBJ1-1
V: TRBV19
D: .
DNA: TGTGCCAGTGGAGAGGGAGTGGGAACTGAAGCTTTCTTT
CDR3: CASGEGVGTEAFF

size: few
length: 16
J: TRBJ2-1
V: TRBV5-1
D: .
DNA: TGCGCCAGCAGCTTGCTAGGAGACCGAATCTACAATGAGCAGTTCTTC
CDR3: CASSLLGDRIYNEQFF

size: many
length: 13
J: TRBJ1-4
V: TRBV15
D: TRBD1
DNA: TGTGCCACCAGCAGAGATCTGACAGGGATACTGTTTTTT
CDR3: CATSRDLTGILFF

size: .
length: 14
J: TRBJ1-2
V: TRBV27
D: .
DNA: TGTGCCAGCAGTCGATTGACAAGGGACTATGGCTACACCTTC
CDR3: CASSRLTRDYGYTF

size: many
length: 15
J: TRBJ2-3
V: TRBV7-2
D: .
DNA: TGTGCCAGCAGCCCTAGCTGGAGGGAGATAGATACGCAGTATTTT
CDR3: CASSPSWREIDTQYF

size: many
length: 19
J: TRBJ2-3
V: TRBV30
D: TRBD2
DNA: TGTGCCTGGAGTCGAAATCCAAAGACTAGCGGGGTTAGCACAGATACGCAGTATTTT
CDR3: CAWSRNPKTSGVSTDTQYF

size: .
length: 17
J: TRBJ2-7
V: TRBV3-1
D: TRBD2
DNA: TGTGCCAGCAGCCAAGATAGGGAGGGAAGAGGCTCCTACGAGCAGTACTTC
CDR3: CASSQDREGRGSYEQYF

size: .
length: 18
J: TRBJ2-1
V: TRBV27
D: TRBD2
DNA: TGTGCCAGCAGTTTATCCACGGACGGACTAGCGGGAGGGAATGAGCAGTTCTTC
CDR3: CASSLSTDGLAGGNEQFF

size: few
length: 14
J: TRBJ2-1
V: TRBV6-2/TRBV6-3
D: TRBD1
DNA: TGTGCCACTTCAGCAGGGGGCTCCTACAATGAGCAGTTCTTC
CDR3: CATSAGGSYNEQFF

size: .
length: 14
J: TRBJ1-1
V: TRBV3-1
D: .
DNA: TGTGCCAGCACCCAACCGGGACGCGCCACTGAAGCTTTCTTT
CDR3: CASTQPGRATEAFF

size: .
length: 16
J: TRBJ2-3
V: TRBV11-2
D: TRBD1
DNA: TGTGCCAGCAGCTTCCTGACAGGGCTGGCACCGGGTACGCAGTATTTT
CDR3: CASSFLTGLAPGTQYF

size: .
length: 14
J: TRBJ1-4
V: TRBV4-3
D: TRBD1
DNA: TGCGCCAGCAGCCCACCGGGACAGGGTGTAAAACTGTTTTTT
CDR3: CASSPPGQGVKLFF

size: many
length: 14
J: TRBJ1-3
V: TRBV12-3/TRBV12-4
D: .
DNA: TGTGCCAGCAGTCCCGGGTTCTCTGGAAACACCATATATTTT
CDR3: CASSPGFSGNTIYF

size: many
length: 15
J: TRBJ2-7
V: TRBV5-4
D: .
DNA: TGTGCCAGCAGTTCACTGGGCCAGGGAGTCTACGAGCAGTACTTC
CDR3: CASSSLGQGVYEQYF